Listed below are T cell receptor beta chains from one sample, sequenced in a study of blood T cell repertoires in COVID-19. The repertoire was sequenced with immunoSEQ multiplex PCR; TCRdb's copy has only in-frame clones and lacks some. The sample holds 150,000 to 200,000 clones, around 89% seen once. Sequenced: PBMCs or T cells enriched from blood (not recorded which). Receptors were obtained from a woman aged 18 to 35 who had recovered from COVID-19. Both conserved end residues are part of each CDR3. The D gene is left open where the match is weak. For some rows the clone size is stated as once, few or many, or as a class when expanded; others skip it.

TRBV14,TRBJ2-5,-,-,TGTGCCAGCAGCCAGGCCCGACACATTCCACTTTTCGGGACCCAGTACTTC,CASSQARHIPLFGTQYF
TRBV14,TRBJ2-5,-,-,TGTGCCAGCAGCTCAGGCTGGGCAAGGGAGACCCAGTACTTC,CASSSGWARETQYF
TRBV7-7,TRBJ2-1,-,TRBD2,TGTGCTAGCAGCTTAGGACTAGCGGGCCACAATGAGCAGTTCTTC,CASSLGLAGHNEQFF
TRBV5-1,TRBJ2-7,-,-,TGCGCCAGCAGCTCGGTTGGCGCCCCGGAAGCGGAGCAGTACTTC,CASSSVGAPEAEQYF
TRBV27,TRBJ2-3,-,-,TGTGCCAGCATCTCACGGGATGATACGCAGTATTTT,CASISRDDTQYF
TRBV5-1,TRBJ2-5,once,TRBD2,TGCGCCAGCGGCCGACTAGCGGGAGGCCAAGAGACCCAGTACTTC,CASGRLAGGQETQYF
TRBV7-9,TRBJ1-1,once,-,TGTGCCAGCAGCCCCCTGGGGGCGGTTCGAAAAGCTTTCTTT,CASSPLGAVRKAFF
TRBV7-2,TRBJ2-1,-,TRBD2,TGTGCCAGCAGGGAGGGCGGGAGTCATGAGCAGTTCTTC,CASREGGSHEQFF
TRBV28,TRBJ1-4,-,TRBD1,TGTGCCAGCAGTTCCCCCGCGACAGGGGGCGATGAAAAACTGTTTTTT,CASSSPATGGDEKLFF
TRBV28,TRBJ2-1,-,-,TGTGCCAGCAGTTTTCCGGGATCCTCCTACAATGAGCAGTTCTTC,CASSFPGSSYNEQFF
TRBV5-1,TRBJ2-1,-,-,TGCGCCAGCAGCTTGGGCCAGGGAAACTCCAATGAGCAGTTCTTC,CASSLGQGNSNEQFF
TRBV23-1,TRBJ2-1,once,TRBD2,TGCGCCAGCAGTCAATCGGGAGGGGAGCAGTTCTTC,CASSQSGGEQFF
TRBV7-3,TRBJ2-1,once,-,TGTGCCAGCAGCTTAACGGGGCTAGGACAGAGTACCTACAATGAGCAGTTCTTC,CASSLTGLGQSTYNEQFF
TRBV10-3,TRBJ2-7,-,TRBD2,TGTGCCACCCGGACTAGCGGGAGGGTCGACGAGCAGTACTTC,CATRTSGRVDEQYF
TRBV2,TRBJ2-7,-,-,TGTGCCAGCAAGGGGATGGAGCAGTACTTC,CASKGMEQYF
TRBV5-1,TRBJ2-3,-,-,TGCGCCAGCAGCTTTCGGTCCGGTACGCAGTATTTT,CASSFRSGTQYF
TRBV3-1/TRBV3-2,TRBJ2-7,-,-,TGTGCCAGCAGCCAAGATAGGAGGCGGGACGGGGGTTCCTACGAGCAGTACTTC,CASSQDRRRDGGSYEQYF
TRBV14,TRBJ2-1,-,-,TGTGCCAGCAGCTCGGGAATGGGGTTGGAGCAGTTCTTC,CASSSGMGLEQFF
TRBV10-2,TRBJ1-1,few,-,TGCGCCAGCAGTGGAGTGAACACTGAAGCTTTCTTT,CASSGVNTEAFF
TRBV27,TRBJ2-3,-,-,TGTGCCAGCAGTCTGGCTGGTTCAGATACGCAGTATTTT,CASSLAGSDTQYF
TRBV10-3,TRBJ2-4,-,TRBD1,TGTGCCATCAGTGGGACAGGGGTCGAGAACATTCAGTACTTC,CAISGTGVENIQYF
TRBV30,TRBJ1-5,-,-,TGTGCCTGGAGTGCGGGGGAGCCTCAGCCCCAGCATTTT,CAWSAGEPQPQHF
TRBV9,TRBJ1-4,-,-,TGTGCCAGCAGCGCGGGGGGGGCGCAGAATGAAAAACTGTTTTTT,CASSAGGAQNEKLFF
TRBV5-1,TRBJ2-3,-,TRBD2,TGCGCCAGCAGCACCAGCGGGAGCTCCGCCTCAGATACGCAGTATTTT,CASSTSGSSASDTQYF
TRBV6-2/TRBV6-3,TRBJ1-1,-,-,TGTGCCAGCAGTTTCTCGGGGGGAGGTACTGAAGCTTTCTTT,CASSFSGGGTEAFF
TRBV11-2,TRBJ2-2,-,-,TGTGCCAGCAGCGAGATTAACACCGGGGAGCTGTTTTTT,CASSEINTGELFF
TRBV15,TRBJ2-1,-,-,TGTGCCACCGGACTGGCGGGTATGGGGCAGTTCTTC,CATGLAGMGQFF
TRBV5-6,TRBJ2-7,-,-,TGTGCCAGCAGCCCTAGACGAGCCCCGGAGCAGTACTTC,CASSPRRAPEQYF
TRBV18,TRBJ1-1,-,-,TGTGCCAGCTCACCCCGCGTTGACAGGAACACTGAAGCTTTCTTT,CASSPRVDRNTEAFF
TRBV7-7,TRBJ2-2,-,-,TGTGCTAGCAGCTTAGGTTCCCCACCACTTACCGGGGAGCTGTTTTTT,CASSLGSPPLTGELFF
TRBV18,TRBJ1-5,-,-,TGTGCCAGCTCACCAGGGGGCAACAGGAATCAGCCCCAGCATTTT,CASSPGGNRNQPQHF
TRBV19,TRBJ2-2,-,TRBD1,TGTGCCAGTAGTCAAAACAGGGGGCGTAACGGGGAGCTGTTTTTT,CASSQNRGRNGELFF
TRBV27,TRBJ2-5,once,-,TGTGCCAGCAGTCTCCGACATAGACCGGAGACCCAGTACTTC,CASSLRHRPETQYF
TRBV28,TRBJ2-5,-,-,TGTGCCAGCAGTTGGCCTAGAGAGACCCAGTACTTC,CASSWPRETQYF
TRBV28,TRBJ1-5,-,-,TGTGCCAGCAGCTGGGGGGGGGTACGGAATCAGCCCCAGCATTTT,CASSWGGVRNQPQHF
TRBV27,TRBJ2-2,-,TRBD1,TGTGCCACATCCAGGGGGCGTGACACCGGGGAGCTGTTTTTT,CATSRGRDTGELFF
TRBV14,TRBJ2-1,-,TRBD2,TGTGCCAGCAGCCAAGAATCGATCCTAGCGGGAGTCCATGAGCAGTTCTTC,CASSQESILAGVHEQFF
TRBV2,TRBJ2-5,-,-,TGTGCCGCTGCAGGGGAGTGGGGCCAAGAGACCCAGTACTTC,CAAAGEWGQETQYF
TRBV5-1,TRBJ1-6,-,TRBD1,TGCGCCAGCAGCTTTGTGACAGGGGGCTATTCACCCCTCCACTTT,CASSFVTGGYSPLHF
TRBV28,TRBJ1-2,-,-,TGTGCCAGCACCCTCAGGGGCCTCTATGGCTACACCTTC,CASTLRGLYGYTF
TRBV20-1,TRBJ1-2,-,TRBD1,TGCAGTGCGACAGGGTATGGCTACACCTTC,CSATGYGYTF
TRBV7-9,TRBJ1-6,-,-,TGTGCCAGCAGCGCGGACATCAATTCACCCCTCCACTTT,CASSADINSPLHF
TRBV4-1,TRBJ1-2,-,TRBD1,TGCGCCAGCAGATCTGACAGGGGGCTTTCCCCGGTTTATGGCTACACCTTC,CASRSDRGLSPVYGYTF
TRBV7-9,TRBJ1-1,-,TRBD1,TGTGCCAGCAGCTTTCTCGGACAGGGGGCTGAAGCTTTCTTT,CASSFLGQGAEAFF
TRBV6-5,TRBJ2-2,few,TRBD1,TGTGCCAGCAGGAAGGGGGCCACCGGGGAGCTGTTTTTT,CASRKGATGELFF